This TCR beta chain was obtained from a study of blood T cell repertoires in COVID-19. This clone showed up just a few times. The CDR3 loop spans 13 amino acids. Germline V gene data show CDR1 as KGHSH and CDR2 as LQKENI. Losses at the gene ends were 3 bases for V and 8 bases for J; bases not matched to a gene: 4. Measured with immunoSEQ multiplex PCR; TCRdb has only the in-frame clones, and not every one. The repertoire holds about 260,000 clones, with just under 90% as singletons. The sample taken for sequencing was PBMCs or T cells enriched from blood (not recorded which). V is TRBV18 and J is TRBJ1-2, with 9 bases that match TRBD1. The receptor's source is a woman in her twenties or thirties with acute COVID-19. CDR3 sequence: CASSPRDREGYTF. The CDR3 region has the DNA TGTGCCAGCTCACCCCGGGACAGGGAAGGCTACACCTTC.